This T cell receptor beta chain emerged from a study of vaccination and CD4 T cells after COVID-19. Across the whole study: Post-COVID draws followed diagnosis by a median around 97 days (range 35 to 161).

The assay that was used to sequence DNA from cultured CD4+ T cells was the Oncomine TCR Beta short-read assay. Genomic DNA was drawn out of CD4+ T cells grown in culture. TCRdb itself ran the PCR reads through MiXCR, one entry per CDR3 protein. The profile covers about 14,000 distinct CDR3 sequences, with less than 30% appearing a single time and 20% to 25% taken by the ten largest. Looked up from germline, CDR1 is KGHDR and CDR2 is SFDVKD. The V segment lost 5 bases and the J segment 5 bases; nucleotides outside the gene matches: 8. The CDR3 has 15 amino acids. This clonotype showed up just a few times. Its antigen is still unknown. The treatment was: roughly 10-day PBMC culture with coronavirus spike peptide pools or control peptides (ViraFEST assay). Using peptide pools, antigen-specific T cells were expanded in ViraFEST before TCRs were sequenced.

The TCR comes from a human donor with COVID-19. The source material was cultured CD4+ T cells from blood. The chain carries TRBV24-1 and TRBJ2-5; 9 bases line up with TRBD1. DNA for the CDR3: TGTGCCACCAGTGTGGGGGACAGGGTTTTGGAGACCCAGTACTTC. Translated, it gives CATSVGDRVLETQYF.